The 20 T cell receptor beta chains below come from one sample, sequenced in a study of CD8+ T cells in alopecia areata (dated by TCRdb to about 2018). Library preparation was by the immunoSEQ multiplex PCR assay. To provide template for TCR sequencing, every sample had RNA extracted and reverse transcribed into cDNA. TCRdb retrieved this table from immuneACCESS and kept in-frame rearrangements only. Not all clones are present; in checked studies, unresolved V genes account for under half, and no reason is known for the remainder. The sample table lists 130,000 or so clones, roughly 50% of them with a count of one. The leading ten clones occupy about 19% of the sample. The time point label, as the study defines it: baseline before oral tofacitinib. This specimen consisted of CD8+ T cells sorted from blood, obtained at week 0. The origin of the receptors is a human donor with alopecia areata.

This clone has only a few counts. The gene calls are TRBV5-6 and TRBJ1-4, with 9 bases that match TRBD1. The CDR3 extends over 16 amino acids. Trimming at V came to 5 bases and at J to 5 bases, leaving 10 bases not matched to a gene. Germline V gene data show CDR1 as SGHDT and CDR2 as YYEEEE. The DNA for the CDR3 is TGTGCCAGCAGTCCACCCCGACAGGGGGGGAATGAAAAACTGTTTTTT. Amino acids: CASSPPRQGGNEKLFF.

The chain is built from TRBV6-5 and TRBJ2-1; tentatively, D is TRBD2 (5 bases). Trimming left V 0 bases short and J 2 bases short, with 11 bases between. Per germline, CDR1 MNHEY and CDR2 SVGAGI. This CDR3 comprises 16 residues. CDR3 loop: CASSYSSGETYNEQFF. CDR3 nucleotide sequence: TGTGCCAGCAGTTACTCGAGCGGAGAGACCTACAATGAGCAGTTCTTC.

CDR3 protein: CASSQDFRGTSTDTQYF. DNA of the CDR3: TGCGCCAGCAGCCAAGATTTCCGGGGGACTAGCACAGATACGCAGTATTTT. The chain couples TRBV4-1 to TRBJ2-3; TRBD2 might be the D (6 bases). Trimming left V 0 bases short and J 0 bases short, with 13 bases between. The CDR3 length is 17 residues. Germline CDR1 reads MGHRA; CDR2 reads YSYEKL.

This clone was counted only a few times. The gene calls are TRBV5-6 and TRBJ2-7, with a tentative D call TRBD2 (5 bases). V was clipped by 1 base and J by 6 bases, with 14 bases between them. This CDR3 spans 14 amino acids. In germline, CDR1 is SGHDT, CDR2 YYEEEE. This CDR3 reads CASSLWLALLEQYF. In DNA, the CDR3 is TGTGCCAGCAGCTTGTGGCTAGCTCTGCTCGAGCAGTACTTC.

This clone has only a few counts. The chain joins TRBV27 to TRBJ1-5; perhaps TRBD1 as D (6 bases). Looked up from germline, CDR1 is MNHEY and CDR2 is SMNVEV (reference sequence). The ends were cut back, 3 bases at V and 7 bases at J, with 16 bases in the middle. The CDR3 covers 15 residues. The CDR3 here is CASSFGAGADQPQHF. The CDR3 DNA reads as TGTGCCAGCAGTTTCGGGGCAGGGGCCGACCAGCCCCAGCATTTT.

The chain combines TRBV6-5 with TRBJ2-1; D is ambiguous. CDR1 and CDR2 (germline): MNHEY, SVGAGI. The length of the CDR3 is 13 residues. Deletions cut 0 bases from V and 5 bases from J, with 5 bases between. This CDR3 is CASSYSSNNEQFF. For the CDR3, the DNA is TGTGCCAGCAGTTACTCGAGTAACAATGAGCAGTTCTTC.

The V and J genes are TRBV7-9 and TRBJ1-2; D is ambiguous. Germline CDR1 is SEHNR and CDR2 is FQNEAQ (reference sequence). Trimming shortened V by 2 bases and J by 2 bases, and 6 bases separated the two germline ends. CDR3 length equals 13 residues. The CDR3 sequence is CASSLHLNYGYTF. The CDR3 DNA sequence: TGTGCCAGCAGCTTACACCTCAACTATGGCTACACCTTC.

Of note for this clone: This likely reflects a read error, since a far larger clone is one base away. The CDR3 is CASSLSETQYF. The CDR3 DNA reads as TGTGCCAGCAGCTTAAGTGAGACCCAGTACTTC. The genes are TRBV11-2 and TRBJ2-5; D is uncertain. V shed 2 bases and J shed 5 bases, with 3 bases lying between them. Germline CDR1 SGHAT, CDR2 FQNNGV. The length of the CDR3 is 11 residues.

This chain connects TRBV29-1 to TRBJ1-2; TRBD1 matches 8 bases. This CDR3 has 14 amino acids. V was pared by 0 bases and J by 7 bases, with 7 bases of the junction left unmatched. From germline, CDR1 is SQVTM and CDR2 ANQGSEA. The CDR3 DNA sequence: TGCAGCGTTGAAGAGGGGCAGGGGGCCGTTGGCTACACCTTC. Protein product: CSVEEGQGAVGYTF.

In the case of this clone: This sample also contains other DNA sequences that code for the same CDR3. The chain recombines TRBV5-1 with TRBJ1-1; D unresolved. Trimming removed 2 bases from V and 0 bases from J, with 5 bases in between. The CDR3 contains 13 residues. Germline V CDR1 and CDR2: SGHRS, YFSETQ. CDR3 DNA: TGCGCCAGCAGCTTCCGGTTGAACACTGAAGCTTTCTTT. As protein: CASSFRLNTEAFF.

This clone was seen more than once but under ten times. The chain has TRBV7-9 and TRBJ2-4; TRBD1 matches at 10 bases. CDR1 is SEHNR, CDR2 FQNEAQ, per germline (reference sequence). V shed 5 bases and J 2 bases; nucleotides not matched to a gene: 9. CDR3 length: 17 residues. The CDR3 loop is CASSATGQGTSKNIQYF. The DNA for the CDR3 is TGTGCCAGCAGCGCCACGGGACAGGGGACGTCCAAAAACATTCAGTACTTC.

CDR3 sequence: CASSLARKGYEQYF. For the CDR3, the DNA is TGTGCCAGCAGCTTAGCCCGGAAGGGCTACGAGCAGTACTTC. This chain joins TRBV7-6 and TRBJ2-7, with D uncertain. Germline assignment: CDR1 SGHVS and CDR2 FNYEAQ. The CDR3 contains 14 residues. V lost 0 bases to trimming and J lost 3 bases, with 9 bases between them.

This clone was recorded a few times. This rearrangement joins TRBV7-9 to TRBJ2-4, with 13 bases identical to TRBD2. Germline V gene sequence: CDR1 SEHNR, CDR2 FQNEAQ (reference sequence). This CDR3 has 16 amino acids. Trimming cost V 7 bases and J 8 bases; bases outside gene matches: 11. The CDR3 here is CASTAPGLAGRDIQYF. As DNA, the CDR3 is TGTGCCAGCACCGCCCCGGGACTAGCGGGGAGGGACATTCAGTACTTC.

The V call is TRBV6-6, the J call TRBJ1-5; 7 positions agree with TRBD1. The germline V gene has CDR1 MNHNY and CDR2 SVGAGI (reference sequence). V shed 6 bases, J shed 3 bases, and the junction held 5 bases outside the gene matches. The CDR3 length is 14 residues. CDR3 protein: CASRPQGVNQPQHF. As DNA, the CDR3 is TGTGCCAGCAGGCCTCAGGGGGTCAATCAGCCCCAGCATTTT.

The gene calls are TRBV5-1 and TRBJ2-3, with a weak D call TRBD2 (5 bases). The ends were cut back, 0 bases at V and 3 bases at J, with 17 bases in the middle. The CDR3 runs to 17 residues. Germline V CDR1 and CDR2: SGHRS, YFSETQ. The chain's CDR3 is CASSLAQIPGLTDTQYF. The CDR3 nucleotides read TGCGCCAGCAGCTTGGCCCAGATCCCCGGACTTACAGATACGCAGTATTTT.

This rearrangement joins TRBV5-6 to TRBJ1-1; 8 positions match TRBD1. The CDR3 spans 15 residues. J was trimmed by 1 base and V by 2 bases; bases with no gene match: 4. Germline V gene lookup returns CDR1 SGHDT and CDR2 YYEEEE. The CDR3 nucleotides are TGTGCCAGCAGCTTAGAACAGGGGGGGAACACTGAAGCTTTCTTT. This gives the protein CASSLEQGGNTEAFF.

V is TRBV5-6 and J is TRBJ2-7; 7 bases line up with TRBD2. The J segment lost 9 bases and the V segment lost 4 bases, leaving 16 bases of the junction unmatched. The CDR3 is 15 residues long. Germline V gene sequence: CDR1 SGHDT, CDR2 YYEEEE. In DNA form, the CDR3 reads TGTGCCAGCAGCCAGGAAGGTTGGGACTACCGTATGCAGTACTTC. It yields the protein CASSQEGWDYRMQYF.

This clone was seen only a few times. The sample contains more than one DNA sequence encoding this CDR3. This chain joins TRBV30 and TRBJ2-3; D perhaps matches TRBD2 (7 bases). Germline V gives CDR1 GTSNPN, CDR2 SVGIG (reference sequence). Trimming removed 0 bases from V and 1 base from J, with 8 bases in between. The CDR3 has 14 residues. In nucleotides, the CDR3 is TGTGCCTGGAGTGTAGGGGGGGGCACAGATACGCAGTATTTT. It codes for CAWSVGGGTDTQYF. Full variable domain (rest looked up from reference TRBV30 and TRBJ2-3): SQTIHQWPATLVQPVGSPLSLECTVEGTSNPNLYWYRQAAGRGLQLLFYSVGIGQISSEVPQNLSASRPQDRQFILSSKKLLLSDSGFYLCAWSVGGGTDTQYFGPGTRLTVL.

J is TRBJ1-1 and V is TRBV7-9; D remains ambiguous. The CDR3 spans 8 residues. The germline V gene encodes CDR1 SEHNR and CDR2 FQNEAQ (reference sequence). This chain's CDR3 is CTNTEAFF. Here the CDR3 DNA reads TGTACCAACACTGAAGCTTTCTTT.

This clone has a handful of counts. The chain links TRBV4-1 to TRBJ1-5; D is unresolved. V was pared by 0 bases and J by 3 bases, with 12 bases between. The CDR3 sequence is 16 residues long. Per the germline V gene, CDR1 is MGHRA and CDR2 is YSYEKL. This chain's CDR3 is CASSQDPGRNNQPQHF. CDR3 DNA sequence: TGCGCCAGCAGCCAAGATCCGGGCAGGAACAATCAGCCCCAGCATTTT.